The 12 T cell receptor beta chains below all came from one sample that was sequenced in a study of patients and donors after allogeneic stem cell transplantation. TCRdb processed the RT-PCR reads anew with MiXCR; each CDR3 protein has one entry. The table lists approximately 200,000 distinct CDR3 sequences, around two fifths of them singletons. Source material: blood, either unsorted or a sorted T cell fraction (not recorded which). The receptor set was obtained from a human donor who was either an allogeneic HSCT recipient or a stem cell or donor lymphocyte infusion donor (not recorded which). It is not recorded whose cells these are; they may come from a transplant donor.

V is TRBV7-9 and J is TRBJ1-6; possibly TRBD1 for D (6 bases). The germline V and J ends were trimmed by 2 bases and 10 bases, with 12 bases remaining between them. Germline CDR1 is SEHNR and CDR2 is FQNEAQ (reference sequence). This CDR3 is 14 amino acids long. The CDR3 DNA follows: TGTGCCAGCAGCTTACTGCAGGGGTGGTCACCCCTCCACTTT. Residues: CASSLLQGWSPLHF.

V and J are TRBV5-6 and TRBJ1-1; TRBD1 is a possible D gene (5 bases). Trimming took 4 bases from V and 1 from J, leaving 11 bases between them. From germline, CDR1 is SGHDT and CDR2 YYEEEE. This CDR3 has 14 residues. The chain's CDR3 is CASSKGRRNTEAFF. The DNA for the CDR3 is TGTGCCAGCAGCAAGGGACGGAGGAACACTGAAGCTTTCTTT. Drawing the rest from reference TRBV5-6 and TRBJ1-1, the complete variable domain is DAGVTQSPTHLIKTRGQQVTLRCSPKSGHDTVSWYQQALGQGPQFIFQYYEEEERQRGNFPDRFSGHQFPNYSSELNVNALLLGDSALYLCASSKGRRNTEAFFGQGTRLTVV.

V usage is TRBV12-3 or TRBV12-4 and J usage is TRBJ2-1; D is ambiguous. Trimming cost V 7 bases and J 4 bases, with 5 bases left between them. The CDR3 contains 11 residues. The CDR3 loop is CASMGYNEQFF. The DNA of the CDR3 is TGTGCCAGCATGGGTTACAATGAGCAGTTCTTC.

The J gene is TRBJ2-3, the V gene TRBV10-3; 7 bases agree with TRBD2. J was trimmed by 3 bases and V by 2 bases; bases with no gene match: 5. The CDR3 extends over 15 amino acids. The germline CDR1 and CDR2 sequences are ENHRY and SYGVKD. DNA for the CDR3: TGTGCCATCAGTGAGGGGGAGGGTCAGACAGATACGCAGTATTTT. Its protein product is CAISEGEGQTDTQYF.

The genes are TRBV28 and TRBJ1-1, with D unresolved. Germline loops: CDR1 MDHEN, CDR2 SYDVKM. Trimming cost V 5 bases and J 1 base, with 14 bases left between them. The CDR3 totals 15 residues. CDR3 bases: TGTGCCAGCAGTGTCTCGGATGATTGGAACACTGAAGCTTTCTTT. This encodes CASSVSDDWNTEAFF.

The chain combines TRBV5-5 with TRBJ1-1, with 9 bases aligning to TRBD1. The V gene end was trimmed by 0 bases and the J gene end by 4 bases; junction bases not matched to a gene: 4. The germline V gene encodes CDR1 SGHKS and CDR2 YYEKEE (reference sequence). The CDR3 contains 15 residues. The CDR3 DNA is TGTGCCAGCAGCTTGGTGGGACAGGGCGGCACTGAAGCTTTCTTT. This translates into CASSLVGQGGTEAFF. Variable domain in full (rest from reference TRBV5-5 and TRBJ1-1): DAGVTQSPTHLIKTRGQQVTLRCSPISGHKSVSWYQQVLGQGPQFIFQYYEKEERGRGNFPDRFSARQFPNYSSELNVNALLLGDSALYLCASSLVGQGGTEAFFGQGTRLTVV.

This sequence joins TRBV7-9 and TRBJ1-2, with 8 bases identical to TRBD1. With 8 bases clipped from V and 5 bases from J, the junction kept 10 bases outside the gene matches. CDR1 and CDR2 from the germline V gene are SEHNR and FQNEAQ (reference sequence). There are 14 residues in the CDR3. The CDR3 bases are TGTGCCAGCTTTTCGTTGGACAGGGTTTATGGCTACACCTTC. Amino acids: CASFSLDRVYGYTF.

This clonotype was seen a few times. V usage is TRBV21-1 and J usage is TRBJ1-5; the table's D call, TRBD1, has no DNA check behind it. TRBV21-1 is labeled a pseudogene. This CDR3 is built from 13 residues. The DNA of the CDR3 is TGTGCCAGTCTTGGACAGGGTGATCAGCCCCAGCATTTT. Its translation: CASLGQGDQPQHF.

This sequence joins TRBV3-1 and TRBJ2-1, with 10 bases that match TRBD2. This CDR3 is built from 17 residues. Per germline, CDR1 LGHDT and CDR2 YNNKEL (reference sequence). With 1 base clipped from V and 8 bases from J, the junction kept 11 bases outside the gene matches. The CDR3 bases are TGTGCCAGCAGCCAAGGAGGAAGGAGCGGGGGGGCTTATGAGCAGTTCTTC. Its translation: CASSQGGRSGGAYEQFF.

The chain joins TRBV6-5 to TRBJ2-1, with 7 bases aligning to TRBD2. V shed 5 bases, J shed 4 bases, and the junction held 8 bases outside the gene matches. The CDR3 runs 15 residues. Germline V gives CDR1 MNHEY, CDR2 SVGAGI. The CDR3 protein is CASSLTGEGYNEQFF. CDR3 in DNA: TGTGCCAGCAGTCTGACGGGGGAGGGGTACAATGAGCAGTTCTTC.

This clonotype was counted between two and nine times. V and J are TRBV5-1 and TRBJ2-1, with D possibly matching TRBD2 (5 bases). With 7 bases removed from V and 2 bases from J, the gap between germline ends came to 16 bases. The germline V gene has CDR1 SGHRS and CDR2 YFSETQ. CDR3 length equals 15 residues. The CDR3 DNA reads TGCGCCAGCCAACCCTACAGCGGACCCTACAATGAGCAGTTCTTC. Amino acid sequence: CASQPYSGPYNEQFF. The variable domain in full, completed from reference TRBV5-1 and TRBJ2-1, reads KAGVTQTPRYLIKTRGQQVTLSCSPISGHRSVSWYQQTPGQGLQFLFEYFSETQRNKGNFPGRFSGRQFSNSRSEMNVSTLELGDSALYLCASQPYSGPYNEQFFGPGTRLTVL.

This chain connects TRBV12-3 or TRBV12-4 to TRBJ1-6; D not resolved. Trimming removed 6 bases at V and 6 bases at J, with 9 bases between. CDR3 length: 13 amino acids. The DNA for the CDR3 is TGTGCCAGCAGGGATACGGGTAATTCACCCCTCCACTTT. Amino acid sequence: CASRDTGNSPLHF.